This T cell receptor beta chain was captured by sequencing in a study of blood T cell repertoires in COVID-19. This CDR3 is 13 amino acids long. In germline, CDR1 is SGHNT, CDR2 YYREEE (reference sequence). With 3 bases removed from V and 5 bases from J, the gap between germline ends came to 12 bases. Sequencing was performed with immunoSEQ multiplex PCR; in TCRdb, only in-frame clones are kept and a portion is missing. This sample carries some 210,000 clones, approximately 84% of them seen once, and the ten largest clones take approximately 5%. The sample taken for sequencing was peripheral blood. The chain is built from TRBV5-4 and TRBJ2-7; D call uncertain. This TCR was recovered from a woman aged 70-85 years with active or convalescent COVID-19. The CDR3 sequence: CASSSLFRNEQYF. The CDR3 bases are TGTGCCAGCAGCTCCCTCTTTCGTAACGAGCAGTACTTC.